The clone carrying this TCR beta chain was recorded a few times. This sample was included in a study of blood T cell repertoires in COVID-19. Deletions cut 2 bases from V and 0 bases from J, with 9 bases between. Germline V CDR1 and CDR2: SGDLS, YYNGEE. The CDR3 is made up of 15 amino acids. Original handling: Estimation of nucleated cell counts was performed using reference gene primer amplification. The table came from immunoSEQ multiplex PCR; TCRdb's copy has only in-frame clones and leaves some out. V and J calls and clone size follow that table, whereas D and trimming were derived from the DNA. The sample lists about 45,000 clones, roughly 90% occurring once.

The sequence came from a human donor in a cohort sampled during active COVID-19. V is TRBV9 and J is TRBJ1-5; D is unresolved. Sequencing input: peripheral blood. Here the CDR3 DNA reads TGTGCCAGCAGCGTTGAGGGATATAGCAATCAGCCCCAGCATTTT. It translates to CASSVEGYSNQPQHF.